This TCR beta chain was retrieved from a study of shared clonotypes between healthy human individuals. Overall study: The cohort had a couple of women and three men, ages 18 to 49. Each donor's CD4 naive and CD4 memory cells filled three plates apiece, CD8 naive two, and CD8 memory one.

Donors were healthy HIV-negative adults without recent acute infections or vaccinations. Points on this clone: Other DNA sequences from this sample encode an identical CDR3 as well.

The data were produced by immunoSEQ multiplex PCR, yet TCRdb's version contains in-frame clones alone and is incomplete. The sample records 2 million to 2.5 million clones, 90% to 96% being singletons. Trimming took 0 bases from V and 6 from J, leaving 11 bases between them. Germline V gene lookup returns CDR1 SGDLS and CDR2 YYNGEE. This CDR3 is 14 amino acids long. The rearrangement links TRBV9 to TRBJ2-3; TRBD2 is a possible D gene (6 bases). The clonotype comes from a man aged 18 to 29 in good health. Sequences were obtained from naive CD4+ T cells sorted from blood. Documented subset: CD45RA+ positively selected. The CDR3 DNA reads TGTGCCAGCAGCGTAGAAGGCGGGGCGGATACGCAGTATTTT. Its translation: CASSVEGGADTQYF.